The 28 T cell receptor beta chains below come from one sample, sequenced in a study of CD4 and CD8 cells across lung adenocarcinoma regions. TCRdb used MiXCR to reprocess the PCR reads, holding one entry per CDR3 protein. The table has 20,000 to 25,000 distinct CDR3 sequences, about 50% seen once; the top ten hold about a quarter. The sequencing input was CD8+ T cells from the center of a lung tumor. Receptors originate from a female donor with lung adenocarcinoma. The CD4 and CD8 labels of this study may be unreliable.

This clonotype was observed many times. The chain employs TRBV6-5 and TRBJ2-1; D not certain. In germline, CDR1 is MNHEY, CDR2 SVGAGI. V dropped 2 bases and J dropped 6 bases, with 11 bases sitting between them. CDR3 size: 14 residues. Here the CDR3 reads CASSYETTSNEQFF. The CDR3 region has the DNA TGTGCCAGCAGTTACGAGACCACCTCCAATGAGCAGTTCTTC.

This chain joins TRBV6-2 or TRBV6-3 and TRBJ2-1; a possible D gene is TRBD2 (6 bases). The CDR3 runs 14 residues. The germline V gene has CDR1 MNHEY and CDR2 SVGEGT. Trimming left V 6 bases short and J 6 bases short, with 15 bases between. The CDR3 here is CASSPNRLGNEQFF. In nucleotides, the CDR3 is TGTGCCAGCAGCCCCAACCGACTAGGCAATGAGCAGTTCTTC.

This clonotype was seen at least ten times. The V and J genes are TRBV25-1 and TRBJ2-2; tentative D call: TRBD1 (6 bases). This CDR3 comprises 16 residues. V was trimmed by 2 bases and J by 6 bases, leaving 16 bases between them. Germline V gene sequence: CDR1 MGHDK, CDR2 SYGVNS. This chain's CDR3 is CASSEPRVAGAGELFF. CDR3 coding DNA: TGTGCCAGCAGTGAACCCCGGGTGGCAGGGGCCGGGGAGCTGTTTTTT.

The gene calls are TRBV7-2 and TRBJ1-6; no reliable D call. Germline CDR1 SGHTA, CDR2 FQGNSA. The CDR3 loop spans 13 amino acids. Deletions cut 2 bases from V and 10 bases from J, with 9 bases between. For the CDR3, the DNA is TGTGCCAGCAGCTTAACCATCTTCTCACCCCTCCACTTT. It codes for CASSLTIFSPLHF. The full variable domain, in which reference TRBV7-2 and TRBJ1-6 provide the parts outside the CDR3, is GAGVSQSPSNKVTEKGKDVELRCDPISGHTALYWYRQSLGQGLEFLIYFQGNSAPDKSGLPSDRFSAERTGGSVSTLTIQRTQQEDSAVYLCASSLTIFSPLHFGNGTRLTVT.

This clonotype has a handful of counts. This chain uses TRBV4-1 with TRBJ2-1, with TRBD2 matching over 7 bases. Germline loops: CDR1 MGHRA, CDR2 YSYEKL. The ends lost 0 bases at V and 4 bases at J; junction bases unmatched: 6. The CDR3 length is 16 residues. CDR3 DNA: TGCGCCAGCAGCCAAGAGGCGGCTAGCGGATACAATGAGCAGTTCTTC. This translates into CASSQEAASGYNEQFF.

The rearrangement links TRBV6-1 to TRBJ2-4; TRBD2 might be the D (6 bases). CDR3 length: 15 residues. Germline CDR1 and CDR2: MNHNS and SASEGT. Between the trimmed V and J ends, which lost 6 bases and 5 bases, there was a span of 17 bases. CDR3 loop: CASRGGSGNQNIQYF. In DNA, the CDR3 is TGTGCCAGCAGGGGCGGTAGCGGAAACCAAAACATTCAGTACTTC.

Worth noting for this clonotype: Compared with germline, one end of the junction differs, possibly owing to a read error. The chain has TRBV10-1 and TRBJ2-3; tentative D call: TRBD2 (7 bases). The length of the CDR3 is 16 residues. CDR1 is WNHNN, CDR2 SYGVQD, per germline (reference sequence). This chain's CDR3 is CASGGPGASGTDTQYF. The CDR3 DNA sequence: TGCGCCAGCGGGGGGCCCGGGGCTAGCGGCACAGATACGCAGTATTTC.

The chain employs TRBV6-1 and TRBJ2-3; D not certain. The CDR3 contains 11 residues. V lost 7 bases to trimming and J lost 4 bases, with 6 bases between them. Looked up from germline, CDR1 is MNHNS and CDR2 is SASEGT. CDR3 region: CASTLADTQYF. CDR3 DNA: TGTGCCAGCACCTTAGCAGATACGCAGTATTTT.

This chain connects TRBV6-2 or TRBV6-3 to TRBJ1-6; D is unresolved. V lost 5 bases and J lost 3, with 11 bases in between. The CDR3 is 15 residues long. CDR1 MNHEY and CDR2 SVGEGT come from the germline V gene. DNA for the CDR3: TGTGCCAGCAGTCTACAGATCTACTATAATTCACCCCTCCACTTT. Its protein product is CASSLQIYYNSPLHF.

In regard to this clonotype: At one of its ends the junction is not consistent with the germline gene, which may arise from a read error. CDR3: CARGQGSRDAETQYF. CDR3 nucleotide sequence: TGTGCCAGGGGTCAGGGGAGCAGGGATGCAGAGACGCAGTATTTT. This chain connects TRBV27 to TRBJ2-3, with D possibly matching TRBD1 (6 bases). Per the germline V gene, CDR1 is MNHEY and CDR2 is SMNVEV (reference sequence). This CDR3 region has 15 residues.

The V and J genes are TRBV10-3 and TRBJ2-4, with D perhaps assigned TRBD1 or TRBD2 (6 bases each). V dropped 11 bases and J dropped 12 bases, with 26 bases sitting between them. Per germline, CDR1 ENHRY and CDR2 SYGVKD. CDR3 length: 14 residues. The CDR3 loop is CAGLGGPELKTQYF. The CDR3 DNA sequence: TGTGCCGGGCTCGGGGGCCCGGAGCTAAAGACTCAGTACTTC.

Of note for this clonotype: The junction differs from germline at one of its ends, possibly a read error. CDR3 residues: CASSHGLAETREAQYF. As DNA, the CDR3 is TGTGCCAGCAGCCATGGACTAGCGGAAACAAGAGAGGCCCAGTACTTC. The chain carries TRBV3-1 and TRBJ2-1, with 10 bases fitting TRBD2. The tail of the sequence fits TRBJ2-5 better, so the J call may be wrong. Germline CDR1 reads LGHDT; CDR2 reads YNNKEL (reference sequence). This CDR3 is built from 16 residues.

V usage is TRBV30 and J usage is TRBJ2-1; D gene uncertain. Germline-derived CDR1 and CDR2 are GTSNPN and SVGIG (reference sequence). The CDR3 runs 11 residues. Trimming took 3 bases from V and 6 from J, leaving 6 bases between them. CDR3 region: CAWSVLNEQFF. For the CDR3, the DNA is TGTGCCTGGAGCGTCCTCAATGAGCAGTTCTTC.

This clonotype has only a few counts. The CDR3 spells CASSEAIPGKQFF. In DNA form, the CDR3 reads TGTGCCAGCAGTGAAGCGATTCCGGGGAAGCAGTTCTTC. The chain has TRBV6-1 and TRBJ2-1, with a weak D call TRBD2 (5 bases). Germline CDR1 is MNHNS and CDR2 is SASEGT. CDR3 size: 13 residues. The V end was cut by 0 bases, the J end by 11 bases, with 11 bases between.

The rearrangement uses TRBV20-1 and TRBJ2-3, with D possibly TRBD1 on 5 matching bases. This CDR3 contains 14 residues. The V end lost 3 bases, the J end lost 4 bases, and 14 bases lay between the germline ends. Germline V gene sequence: CDR1 DFQATT, CDR2 SNEGSKA (reference sequence). In nucleotides, the CDR3 is TGCAGTGCTAGCCTGTCAGGGCGCCCAGATACGCAGTATTTT. Its protein is CSASLSGRPDTQYF.

V usage is TRBV27 and J usage is TRBJ2-5; 8 nucleotides align to TRBD1. The length of the CDR3 is 17 residues. The J segment lost 11 bases and the V segment lost 1 base, leaving 18 bases of the junction unmatched. CDR1 and CDR2 from the germline V gene are MNHEY and SMNVEV (reference sequence). CDR3 in amino acids: CASSLWPTGEVDNEQYF. Here the CDR3 DNA reads TGTGCCAGCAGTTTATGGCCGACAGGGGAAGTAGACAATGAGCAGTACTTC.

This clonotype occurred once. One junction end does not reproduce the germline sequence, and a read error may be involved. The V call is TRBV27, the J call TRBJ2-3; D uncertain. The germline CDR1 and CDR2 sequences are MNHEY and SMNVEV (reference sequence). The length of the CDR3 is 12 residues. CDR3 sequence (DNA): TGTGCGGGCCGGCGCGCCACAAATACGCAGTACTTT. This gives the protein CAGRRATNTQYF.

This chain connects TRBV6-1 to TRBJ2-1; tentatively, D is TRBD1 or TRBD2 (6 bases each). CDR3 length equals 14 residues. V lost 1 base, J lost 13 bases, and 17 bases lay in between. Per germline, CDR1 MNHNS and CDR2 SASEGT. The CDR3 loop reads CASSEGWGAGIQFF. The CDR3 region has the DNA TGTGCCAGCAGTGAAGGGTGGGGGGCCGGAATTCAGTTCTTC.

This chain joins TRBV9 and TRBJ2-3, with 10 bases fitting TRBD1. Germline values: CDR1 SGDLS, CDR2 YYNGEE. With V trimmed by 4 bases and J by 3 bases, 5 bases remained unmatched. The CDR3 length is 15 residues. CDR3 sequence reads: CASSHRDRGTDTQYF. CDR3 bases: TGTGCCAGCAGCCATCGGGACAGGGGAACAGATACGCAGTATTTT.

This clonotype was seen a handful of times. This chain uses TRBV27 with TRBJ2-5; D is uncertain. Germline-derived CDR1 and CDR2 are MNHEY and SMNVEV (reference sequence). Trimming shortened V by 8 bases and J by 1 base, and 5 bases separated the two germline ends. The CDR3 extends over 11 amino acids. The CDR3 protein is CASGAQETQYF. The CDR3 DNA follows: TGTGCCAGCGGTGCCCAAGAGACCCAGTACTTC.

The rearrangement uses TRBV6-1 and TRBJ2-5; 7 bases map to TRBD2. With the DNA end fitting TRBJ2-7 better, the J assignment may be wrong. This CDR3 has 15 residues. The germline CDR1 and CDR2 sequences are MNHNS and SASEGT. CDR3 nucleotide sequence: TGTGCCAGCAGACTACGGGACTACCCCCTTCACGAGCAGTACTTC. This encodes CASRLRDYPLHEQYF.

A word on this clonotype: The junction differs from germline at one of its ends, possibly a read error. The rearrangement joins TRBV10-1 to TRBJ2-3; weak D call: TRBD2 (6 bases). Germline CDR1 is WNHNN and CDR2 is SYGVQD (reference sequence). The CDR3 runs 14 residues. The CDR3 nucleotides read TGCGCCAGCAGTGGGGAAAGGGACTCAGAGACGCAGTACTTT. As protein: CASSGERDSETQYF.

J is TRBJ2-1 and V is TRBV4-1; no clear D. The DNA end is more similar to TRBJ2-7, so the J call may be wrong. The CDR3 totals 14 residues. Looked up from germline, CDR1 is MGHRA and CDR2 is YSYEKL. In nucleotides, the CDR3 is TGCGCCAGCAGCCAACCCATCATACAAGGCGAGCAGTACTTC. Translation: CASSQPIIQGEQYF.

By sample fraction, this clonotype is medium-sized (0.01 to 0.1%). The chain is built from TRBV6-2 or TRBV6-3 and TRBJ2-5, with a weak D call TRBD1 (5 bases). Judging by the DNA end, TRBJ2-7 fits better; the J call may be wrong. This CDR3 has 13 residues. Germline V gene data show CDR1 as MNHEY and CDR2 as SVGEGT. CDR3 sequence: CASWGSQHYEQYF. The CDR3 DNA reads as TGTGCCAGCTGGGGCAGCCAGCACTACGAGCAGTACTTC.

The V and J genes are TRBV20-1 and TRBJ2-3, with D uncertain. The CDR3 is 12 residues long. Germline CDR1 reads DFQATT; CDR2 reads SNEGSKA (reference sequence). V was trimmed by 0 bases and J by 8 bases, leaving 9 bases between them. CDR3 sequence (DNA): TGCAGTGCTAGAGATCTGGGCGGTACGCAGTATTTT. Translating it yields CSARDLGGTQYF.

This rearrangement joins TRBV7-3 to TRBJ2-1, with D unclear. CDR1 is SGHTA, CDR2 FQGTGA, per germline. Trimming removed 2 bases at V and 2 bases at J, with 10 bases between. This CDR3 region has 15 residues. CDR3 bases: TGTGCCAGCAGCTTAGACAATGGGGCCTACAATGAGCAGTTCTTC. This gives the protein CASSLDNGAYNEQFF.

The CDR3 DNA reads TGTGCCAGCAGCTTACGAGGCCTCGGCGGGAGAGATGAGCAGTTCTTC. Its protein is CASSLRGLGGRDEQFF. The V gene is TRBV7-2, the J gene TRBJ2-1, with 7 bases lining up with TRBD2. The CDR3 length is 16 residues. Germline trimming cut 2 bases from V and 8 bases from J; bases unmatched to any gene: 12. Germline V gene sequence: CDR1 SGHTA, CDR2 FQGNSA. Filled out from reference TRBV7-2 and TRBJ2-1, the complete variable domain reads GAGVSQSPSNKVTEKGKDVELRCDPISGHTALYWYRQSLGQGLEFLIYFQGNSAPDKSGLPSDRFSAERTGGSVSTLTIQRTQQEDSAVYLCASSLRGLGGRDEQFFGPGTRLTVL.

This clonotype was picked up many times. The CDR3: CASRESWQGKTQYF. The CDR3 DNA follows: TGTGCCAGCAGGGAAAGTTGGCAGGGGAAGACCCAGTACTTC. V is TRBV6-1 and J is TRBJ2-5; TRBD1 is a possible D gene (6 bases). The CDR3 runs to 14 residues. Germline V gene sequence: CDR1 MNHNS, CDR2 SASEGT. The V gene lost 6 bases and the J gene lost 6 bases, with 17 bases spanning the gap.